Below are 15 T cell receptor beta chains sequenced from a single sample in a study of T-cell reconstitution after alpha-beta-depleted transplantation in children. Unique molecular identifiers were incorporated during preparation of the TCRbeta library. TCRdb re-called the PCR reads with MiXCR, one entry per CDR3 protein. The repertoire has 500,000 to 750,000 distinct CDR3 sequences, 25% to 30% of them found once; the top ten carry less than 40%. The sample was PBMCs, taken before TCRalphabeta/CD19-depleted stem cell transplant. The receptors were sampled from a boy under two years old with Wiskott-Aldrich syndrome, due to receive a stem cell transplant.

The gene calls are TRBV10-3 and TRBJ2-7; D tentatively reads TRBD1 or TRBD2 (5 bases each). The germline V gene encodes CDR1 ENHRY and CDR2 SYGVKD. V dropped 2 bases and J dropped 3 bases, with 14 bases sitting between them. The CDR3 loop spans 15 amino acids. This chain's CDR3 is CAISERDPPYYEQYF. CDR3 nucleotides: TGTGCCATCAGTGAGCGGGACCCACCCTACTACGAGCAGTACTTC.

About this clonotype: The CDR3 ends on some other residue instead of the conserved phenylalanine or tryptophan, so this is likely a read error. It is unclear where the CDR3 begins or ends on the DNA, so no DNA is shown, and the CDR3 is as TCRdb lists it. V usage is TRBV29-1 and J usage is TRBJ1-1. Germline V gene lookup returns CDR1 SQVTM and CDR2 ANQGSEA. A total of 16 residues make up the CDR3, ends included. The CDR3 sequence is CSVESRPGGENTEAFL.

Here the CDR3 reads CASRISGNTIYF. In nucleotides, the CDR3 is TGTGCCAGCAGAATTTCTGGAAACACCATATATTTT. The V gene is TRBV7-9, the J gene TRBJ1-3; no clear D gene. This CDR3 has 12 residues. V lost 6 bases, J lost 1 base, and 4 bases lay in between. Per germline, CDR1 SEHNR and CDR2 FQNEAQ (reference sequence).

This clonotype has at least ten counts. The chain links TRBV27 to TRBJ1-5; TRBD1 might be the D (5 bases). The CDR3 runs to 15 residues. V was shortened by 3 bases and J by 3 bases, with 12 bases between the two germline ends. CDR1 is MNHEY and CDR2 is SMNVEV in the germline V gene (reference sequence). This CDR3 reads CASSLYGTDNQPQHF. The CDR3 DNA reads as TGTGCCAGCAGTTTGTACGGGACTGACAATCAGCCCCAGCATTTT.

This clonotype was observed a handful of times. The gene calls are TRBV15 and TRBJ2-1; D may be TRBD2 (7 bases). Per the germline V gene, CDR1 is LNHNV and CDR2 is YYDKDF (reference sequence). Trimming removed 2 bases from V and 3 bases from J, with 17 bases in between. CDR3 length equals 17 residues. As DNA, the CDR3 is TGTGCCACCAGCAGACTCAGATCGAGGGGGGGCTACAATGAGCAGTTCTTC. This codes for CATSRLRSRGGYNEQFF.

The rearrangement links TRBV5-1 to TRBJ2-2; 7 bases map to TRBD2. With V trimmed by 4 bases and J by 4 bases, 7 bases remained unmatched. The germline V gene encodes CDR1 SGHRS and CDR2 YFSETQ. There are 15 residues in the CDR3. CDR3 region: CASSPGLEGTGELFF. The CDR3 DNA follows: TGCGCCAGCAGCCCTGGACTAGAAGGCACCGGGGAGCTGTTTTTT.

This clonotype was detected a few times. No conserved phenylalanine or tryptophan ends this CDR3, so it is likely a read error. This chain links TRBV20-1 with TRBJ2-6; D gene uncertain. From germline, CDR1 is DFQATT and CDR2 SNEGSKA (reference sequence). The CDR3 is 14 amino acids. Deletions cut 1 base from V and 2 bases from J, with 6 bases between. The CDR3: CSARVGPGANVLTS. In DNA form, the CDR3 reads TGCAGTGCTAGAGTAGGGCCTGGGGCCAACGTCCTGACTTCC.

The chain has TRBV10-3 and TRBJ2-1; the match to TRBD2 covers 12 bases. Germline V gene data show CDR1 as ENHRY and CDR2 as SYGVKD. With 5 bases clipped from V and 0 bases from J, the junction kept 8 bases outside the gene matches. CDR3 length: 18 residues. In DNA, the CDR3 is TGTGCCATCAGTTCGCCTAGCGGGAGGGCCCTCTCCTACAATGAGCAGTTCTTC. Its translation: CAISSPSGRALSYNEQFF.

The sample holds a few counts of this clonotype. The gene calls are TRBV2 and TRBJ2-1, with a tentative D call TRBD2 (5 bases). Trimming removed 10 bases at V and 14 bases at J, with 27 bases between. Germline assignment: CDR1 SNHLY and CDR2 FYNNEI. This CDR3 is 14 amino acids long. The CDR3 loop is CATRGLDLFTSEFF. For the CDR3, the DNA is TGTGCCACTCGAGGACTGGACCTATTTACCTCAGAGTTCTTC.

The chain links TRBV24-1 to TRBJ2-5; no definite D call. V was shortened by 3 bases and J by 1 base, with 8 bases between the two germline ends. The CDR3 consists of 14 residues. CDR1 and CDR2 from the germline V gene are KGHDR and SFDVKD. The CDR3 coding sequence is TGTGCCACCAGTGATCCCGGGTTCCAAGAGACCCAGTACTTC. Translating gives CATSDPGFQETQYF.

This clonotype was picked up a small number of times. This chain joins TRBV5-1 and TRBJ2-5; maybe TRBD1 (5 bases). CDR3 size: 14 residues. Germline V CDR1 and CDR2: SGHRS, YFSETQ. The V gene lost 4 bases and the J gene lost 6 bases, with 16 bases spanning the gap. The CDR3, as DNA: TGCGCCAGCAGCGCCGCCCGCAGGGTTAAGACCCAGTACTTC. This sequence encodes CASSAARRVKTQYF.

The J gene is TRBJ2-7, the V gene TRBV20-1; D possibly corresponds to TRBD2 (5 bases). Looked up from germline, CDR1 is DFQATT and CDR2 is SNEGSKA (reference sequence). This CDR3 region has 14 residues. The V and J ends lost 6 bases and 2 bases respectively, with 17 bases between them. The CDR3 is CSAQEANIPYEQYF. In nucleotides, the CDR3 is TGCAGTGCCCAGGAGGCCAATATCCCCTACGAGCAGTACTTC.

V is TRBV28 and J is TRBJ2-1; D perhaps matches TRBD1 (6 bases). This CDR3 comprises 17 residues. Germline CDR1 MDHEN, CDR2 SYDVKM. V was pared by 6 bases and J by 0 bases, with 18 bases between. The CDR3 is CASRSFSGASSYNEQFF. The CDR3 DNA is TGTGCCAGCAGGTCCTTCTCAGGGGCAAGCTCCTACAATGAGCAGTTCTTC.

The rearrangement uses TRBV20-1 and TRBJ2-5; D call uncertain. Germline values: CDR1 DFQATT, CDR2 SNEGSKA (reference sequence). Trimming took off 3 bases at V and 4 bases at J, with 6 bases between the two ends. There are 11 residues in the CDR3. Written as DNA, the CDR3 is TGCAGTGCTAGCGTGGGAGAGACCCAGTACTTC. Its protein product is CSASVGETQYF.

The V gene is TRBV12-3 or TRBV12-4, the J gene TRBJ2-1, with 8 bases that match TRBD2. The CDR3 extends over 16 amino acids. V lost 3 bases to trimming and J lost 0 bases; unmatched junction nucleotides: 4. This CDR3 reads CASSFGLAVSYNEQFF. CDR3 nucleotides: TGTGCCAGCAGTTTCGGACTAGCAGTCTCCTACAATGAGCAGTTCTTC.